The text below deals with one T cell receptor beta chain. The germline gives CDR1 SNHLY, CDR2 FYNNEI. This CDR3 region has 15 residues. V trimming: 6 bases; J trimming: 0 bases; junction bases outside the gene matches: 4. Primers used in a second PCR of roughly 6 to 11 cycles were a sample-barcoded 5' primer and a J-beta primer mix. TCRdb passed the 5' RACE reads through MiXCR, listing each CDR3 protein once. The sample lists roughly 560,000 distinct CDR3 sequences, around 24% occurring once. The data derive from a study of blood T cells in healthy people across ages. The sample was also linked to a second study, of T cells of mothers and their children.

The chain couples TRBV2 to TRBJ2-1, with 8 bases lining up with TRBD1. The receptor's source is a boy between 10 and 17 years old in good health. The specimen was blood. The CDR3 DNA is TGTGCCAGCAGCGAGGACAGGGCCTCCTACAATGAGCAGTTCTTC. It translates to CASSEDRASYNEQFF.